These T cell receptor beta chains were read from a single sample in a study of cytomegalovirus exposure and HLA in healthy donors. Here immunoSEQ multiplex PCR was the method, and the copy in TCRdb shows in-frame clones only, minus some. The profile covers over 150,000 clones, with approximately 75% appearing a single time and 2.2% taken by the ten largest. Sequencing was performed on PBMCs. These TCRs come from a man aged 50-60 years in good health and CMV-seropositive. Each CDR3 is given without its conserved first and last residue. The size of a clone is reported for some rows only, either as once, few or many, or as a class for expanded clones.

CDR3 protein: ASSYPDTPYEQY
J gene: TRBJ2-7
clone size: -
V gene: TRBV6-5

CDR3 protein: ASSLDLAGSTDTQY
J gene: TRBJ2-3
clone size: -
V gene: TRBV11-2

CDR3 protein: ASSRQGSYEQY
J gene: TRBJ2-7
clone size: -
V gene: TRBV7-9

CDR3 protein: ASSPGAGQGSPLH
J gene: TRBJ1-6
clone size: -
V gene: TRBV4-3

CDR3 protein: ASSHIGDFYNEQF
J gene: TRBJ2-1
clone size: -
V gene: TRBV11-2

CDR3 protein: ASSSSPAGGINEQF
J gene: TRBJ2-1
clone size: -
V gene: TRBV7-9

CDR3 protein: ASSFVSSYNEQF
J gene: TRBJ2-1
clone size: once
V gene: TRBV5-8

CDR3 protein: ASSIDRGYEQY
J gene: TRBJ2-7
clone size: few
V gene: TRBV19

CDR3 protein: ASSSGQGYTNSPLH
J gene: TRBJ1-6
clone size: -
V gene: TRBV5-6

CDR3 protein: ASSPGVVETQY
J gene: TRBJ2-5
clone size: -
V gene: TRBV11-2

CDR3 protein: ASSQDRAGVSTEAF
J gene: TRBJ1-1
clone size: -
V gene: TRBV4-3

CDR3 protein: ASSETGVEDTQY
J gene: TRBJ2-3
clone size: -
V gene: TRBV9

CDR3 protein: ASSPLAQETQY
J gene: TRBJ2-5
clone size: -
V gene: TRBV11-3

CDR3 protein: ASSPRNGEGGNTIY
J gene: TRBJ1-3
clone size: -
V gene: TRBV5-1

CDR3 protein: ASSLDASGDLYEQY
J gene: TRBJ2-7
clone size: once
V gene: TRBV5-1

CDR3 protein: ASSLGGPNQPQH
J gene: TRBJ1-5
clone size: once
V gene: TRBV5-6

CDR3 protein: AWREILNTDTQY
J gene: TRBJ2-3
clone size: -
V gene: TRBV30

CDR3 protein: ASSHIGQSRLEQY
J gene: TRBJ2-7
clone size: few
V gene: TRBV4-1

CDR3 protein: ASSPLRDSGNTIY
J gene: TRBJ1-3
clone size: -
V gene: TRBV6-1

CDR3 protein: ASSPMDMSTYEQY
J gene: TRBJ2-7
clone size: -
V gene: TRBV18

CDR3 protein: ASSYDGGQFYEQY
J gene: TRBJ2-7
clone size: -
V gene: TRBV6-5

CDR3 protein: ASSLGKLNYGYT
J gene: TRBJ1-2
clone size: once
V gene: TRBV11-2

CDR3 protein: SVDGRGRADTQY
J gene: TRBJ2-3
clone size: -
V gene: TRBV29-1

CDR3 protein: SLRNTGELF
J gene: TRBJ2-2
clone size: few
V gene: TRBV20-1

CDR3 protein: ASSQQGYEQY
J gene: TRBJ2-7
clone size: -
V gene: TRBV28

CDR3 protein: ASSPQGANTDTQY
J gene: TRBJ2-3
clone size: few
V gene: TRBV7-3

CDR3 protein: ASSSSSGSPLH
J gene: TRBJ1-6
clone size: -
V gene: TRBV6-6

CDR3 protein: ASSVRNTEAF
J gene: TRBJ1-1
clone size: -
V gene: TRBV2

CDR3 protein: ASSHTRSGGTYSSTDTQY
J gene: TRBJ2-3
clone size: -
V gene: TRBV4-1

CDR3 protein: ASSPVVQGADNSPLH
J gene: TRBJ1-6
clone size: once
V gene: TRBV7-6

CDR3 protein: ASSSLGASHEQF
J gene: TRBJ2-1
clone size: -
V gene: TRBV11-3

CDR3 protein: ASSQSGQGKVDEQF
J gene: TRBJ2-1
clone size: -
V gene: TRBV4-1

CDR3 protein: ASSWGDRVSYEQY
J gene: TRBJ2-7
clone size: -
V gene: TRBV7-2

CDR3 protein: ATRSNPSPLH
J gene: TRBJ1-6
clone size: -
V gene: TRBV19

CDR3 protein: ASSPAATSSYEQY
J gene: TRBJ2-7
clone size: -
V gene: TRBV18

CDR3 protein: ASRGTSGPSYEQY
J gene: TRBJ2-7
clone size: -
V gene: TRBV6-6

CDR3 protein: AWSFGTGGYEQY
J gene: TRBJ2-7
clone size: few
V gene: TRBV30